This record covers a single T cell receptor (beta chain). This receptor's antigen is unknown. It has no much larger one-base neighbor in the sample; base qualities were not kept. Using the deep immunoSEQ assay, multiplex PCR amplified TCR CDR3 regions from genomic DNA. Genomic DNA extracted from each cell subset was distributed evenly over all wells of several immunoSEQ 96-well plates, and each plate served as one replicate. For unsorted PBMC, each replicate PCR was loaded with roughly 0.3 ug genomic DNA, equivalent to about 33,000 T cell genomes. Ten immunoSEQ deep assay plates were used to sequence unsorted PBMC genomic DNA. Purified libraries were measured with a Qubit 3.0 fluorometer, size-checked on a Bioanalyzer 2100, and measured again with the KAPA Library Quantification kit. Every immunoSEQ 96-well plate was sequenced on a separate single-read 150-cycle Illumina NextSeq 550 flow cell. The authors' analysis ran thus. Because the immunoSEQ output included only junctional sequences and no quality scores, the filtering could not be the same as the filtering used for full-length reads. Sequences were annotated with PyIR, a Python wrapper for IgBLAST v1.9, and V/J genes and CDR3 were assigned using IMGT germline references. Reads were removed for weak V/J assignments (E-value above 1e-6), missing CDR3, stop codons, out-of-frame junctions, or ambiguous translated residues. A V3J clonotype was defined by an identical inferred V gene, J gene, and CDR3 amino acid sequence. To compute the percentage overlap between repertoires, the number of shared unique clonotypes was divided by the size of the smaller repertoire. RTK rarefaction, the Chao1 estimator, and Recon v2.1 estimates of unobserved clonotypes were used to assess repertoire richness. This immuneACCESS table, as held by TCRdb, lists in-frame sequences with V and J called but not all clones. Of the missing ones, under half trace to an unresolved V gene in checked studies; the others have no known cause. V, J and clone size reflect that table, while D and trimming were determined from the DNA. A total of 450,000 to 600,000 clones appear in this sample, 70% to 85% of them only once. The ten largest clonotypes hold approximately 12% of the sample.

The sample comes from a study of shared clonotypes between healthy human individuals (dated by TCRdb to about 2020). A note on the overall study: The cohort included a few men and a couple of women between 18 and 49 years of age. Per donor, leukapheresis produced somewhere between about 0.9 and 10 billion PBMCs. Blood TCR repertoires of five healthy adults were deeply sequenced to estimate repertoire size and the extent of clonotype sharing between individuals. Different laboratories and diverse techniques were used to prepare libraries and sequence TCR repertoires, to increase sequencing depth and limit assay-specific biases. Overall study outcomes, separate from this receptor: The genetic and exposure-history diversity represented was limited by the small number of donors. Sampling was restricted to blood, and TCR repertoires in tissue are likely to differ from TCR repertoires in blood. Based on pairwise subsampling, the degree of clonotype sharing among donors was expected to be affected by sequencing depth.

Healthy HIV-negative adults with no recently reported acute infections or vaccinations were included as donors. All donors were Caucasian adults living in Nashville, Tennessee, USA. For unsorted samples, tens of millions of PBMCs were counted, and genomic DNA was extracted using the QIAamp DNA Blood Mini kit. Blood was collected by leukapheresis, and PBMCs were isolated by Ficoll-Histopaque density gradient centrifugation and then cryopreserved in liquid nitrogen vapor phase. The sequence derives from a woman aged 40 to 50 in good health. Some clones in this sample may be carry-over from other donors' samples. The sequencing sample was made of PBMCs.

The CDR3 has the sequence CATMTGVIGNGNQPQHF. DNA sequence: TGTGCCACTATGACAGGGGTGATTGGGAATGGCAATCAGCCCCAGCATTTT. The chain was built from TRBV10-3 and TRBJ1-5; TRBD1 aligns with 8 central bases. The CDR3 runs 17 residues from the cysteine to the phenylalanine. Here the CDR3 DNA is all that survives: 51 bases in frame from base 1. Reading the germline V gene gives CDR1 ENHRY and CDR2 SYGVKD. Compared with germline, V lacks 10 bases and J lacks 2 bases; bases without a gene match: 16.